What follows are 8 T cell receptor beta chains derived from one specimen sequenced in a study of beta chain features in type 1 diabetes. General study findings and limits: Researchers report that Type 1 diabetes patients had moderately but significantly shorter TCRB CDR3s across all four CD4+ subsets.

No antigen has been identified for these receptors. The entirety of the isolated RNA underwent reverse transcription, so expressed TCRB transcripts were sequenced. Method: immunoSEQ multiplex PCR; TCRdb's copy keeps in-frame clones and lacks some. This table has some 370,000 clones, over 8.5% appearing once. The sample consisted of central memory CD4+ T cells from blood. The receptors originated from a man between 25 and 39 years old with type 1 diabetes.

This clone turned up a few times. The V and J genes are TRBV5-1 and TRBJ2-7; tentatively, D is TRBD2 (5 bases). Germline V gives CDR1 SGHRS, CDR2 YFSETQ. Trimming took off 4 bases at V and 4 bases at J, with 12 bases between the two ends. This CDR3 region has 13 residues. The CDR3 DNA sequence: TGCGCCAGCAGCGCGGGTCGCGAGTACGAGCAGTACTTC. It is translated as CASSAGREYEQYF.

This clone was observed a few times. The rearrangement joins TRBV11-2 to TRBJ2-5; tentative D call: TRBD2 (6 bases). The germline CDR1 and CDR2 sequences are SGHAT and FQNNGV. Trimming shortened V by 2 bases and J by 5 bases, and 15 bases separated the two germline ends. The CDR3 loop spans 15 amino acids. The CDR3 loop reads CASSLSWGRLETQYF. CDR3 nucleotides: TGTGCCAGCAGCTTATCCTGGGGGAGGTTGGAGACCCAGTACTTC.

This CDR3 reads CASSDDVVYGYTF. CDR3 nucleotides: TGTGCCAGCAGTGATGACGTGGTTTATGGCTACACCTTC. This rearrangement joins TRBV2 to TRBJ1-2; D uncertain. Trimming cost V 3 bases and J 5 bases, with 10 bases left between them. Per the germline V gene, CDR1 is SNHLY and CDR2 is FYNNEI. This CDR3 comprises 13 residues.

The CDR3 sequence: CAISYTGNTEAFF. CDR3 DNA: TGTGCCATCAGTTACACAGGGAACACTGAAGCTTTCTTT. The V call is TRBV10-3, the J call TRBJ1-1; D might be TRBD1 (5 bases). V was trimmed by 5 bases and J by 1 base, leaving 8 bases between them. CDR1 and CDR2 (germline): ENHRY, SYGVKD. This CDR3 has 13 amino acids.

Points on this clone: The same CDR3 arises from other DNA sequences in this sample as well. The J gene is TRBJ2-7, the V gene TRBV25-1, with D perhaps TRBD1 or TRBD2 (5 bases each). This CDR3 comprises 14 residues. Germline V lookup: CDR1 MGHDK, CDR2 SYGVNS. Trimming removed 3 bases from V and 0 bases from J, with 9 bases in between. The CDR3 DNA reads as TGTGCCAGCAGTGAGCCAGGGAGCTCCTACGAGCAGTACTTC. Translation gives CASSEPGSSYEQYF.

The V and J genes are TRBV5-5 and TRBJ2-5; D gene unclear. The germline gives CDR1 SGHKS, CDR2 YYEKEE (reference sequence). The length of the CDR3 is 13 residues. V gave up 1 base and J gave up 2 bases, with 6 bases separating them. In DNA form, the CDR3 reads TGTGCCAGCAGCTTGTTGAGACAAGAGACCCAGTACTTC. Translating it yields CASSLLRQETQYF. Drawing the rest from reference TRBV5-5 and TRBJ2-5, the complete variable domain is DAGVTQSPTHLIKTRGQQVTLRCSPISGHKSVSWYQQVLGQGPQFIFQYYEKEERGRGNFPDRFSARQFPNYSSELNVNALLLGDSALYLCASSLLRQETQYFGPGTRLLVL.

The table lists this clone with a few counts. The chain is built from TRBV9 and TRBJ1-1, with 8 bases matching TRBD1. CDR1 and CDR2 from the germline V gene are SGDLS and YYNGEE. The CDR3 totals 14 residues. Losses at the gene ends were 4 bases for V and 5 bases for J; bases not matched to a gene: 7. CDR3 protein: CASSPRQGRTEAFF. The CDR3, as DNA: TGTGCCAGCAGCCCAAGACAGGGGAGGACTGAAGCTTTCTTT.

The V call is TRBV28, the J call TRBJ1-4; perhaps TRBD1 as D (5 bases). Trimming took 5 bases from V and 8 from J, leaving 12 bases between them. CDR1 and CDR2 from the germline V gene are MDHEN and SYDVKM. This CDR3 spans 13 amino acids. The CDR3 is CASSLRQREKLFF. The CDR3 DNA sequence: TGTGCCAGCAGTCTAAGACAGAGGGAAAAACTGTTTTTT.